A single sample gave rise to the 8 T cell receptor beta chains below, sequenced in a study of human T cells and chemical hapten exposure. Each CDR3 protein is one row after TCRdb ran MiXCR on the RACE reads. The sample includes roughly 360,000 distinct CDR3 sequences, roughly 5% seen only once; the top ten take 2% to 2.5%. Time point defined: patch test 1, 2 weeks after DPC sensitization. Noted treatment: therapeutic diphenylcyclopropenone sensitization with weekly scalp DPC. The specimen was whole blood, collected in connection with sensitization to the hapten diphenylcyclopropenone (DPC). Receptor source: a woman aged 50 to 65 with alopecia areata. Some clones in this sample may be carry-over from other donors' samples.

The table lists this clonotype with many counts. The chain uses TRBV7-9 and TRBJ2-5; 7 bases fit TRBD2. V shed 2 bases, J shed 1 base, and the junction held 4 bases outside the gene matches. Germline V gives CDR1 SEHNR, CDR2 FQNEAQ (reference sequence). This CDR3 is 15 amino acids long. The chain's CDR3 is CASSLRRESQETQYF. As DNA, the CDR3 is TGTGCCAGCAGCTTACGGCGGGAGAGCCAAGAGACCCAGTACTTC.

Concerning this clonotype: Given a much more abundant clone one base away, this may be a read error. This chain connects TRBV29-1 to TRBJ2-7; D possibly corresponds to TRBD1 (5 bases). With 6 bases removed from V and 1 base from J, the gap between germline ends came to 10 bases. The V gene's germline CDR1 is SQVTM and CDR2 ANQGSEA. The CDR3 contains 12 residues. The CDR3 nucleotides are TGCAGCGTGGCACAGGTGTCCTACGAGCAGTACTTC. Translating gives CSVAQVSYEQYF.

V gene TRBV28 combines with J gene TRBJ1-2; 7 nucleotides match TRBD1. Germline V gene sequence: CDR1 MDHEN, CDR2 SYDVKM. CDR3 length: 15 amino acids. V was pared by 3 bases and J by 2 bases, with 6 bases of the junction left unmatched. DNA for the CDR3: TGTGCCAGCAGTTTGGCAGGGGGGCCCAACTATGGCTACACCTTC. It translates to CASSLAGGPNYGYTF.

The sample holds many counts of this clonotype. The chain uses TRBV6-2 or TRBV6-3 and TRBJ2-3, with TRBD2 as a possible D gene (8 bases). Trimming took 6 bases from V and 2 from J, leaving 18 bases between them. The CDR3 is 16 residues long. Germline CDR1 MNHEY, CDR2 SVGEGT. In DNA, the CDR3 is TGTGCCAGCAGCCACGGGAGGGACAGCTACACAGATACGCAGTATTTT. As protein: CASSHGRDSYTDTQYF.

J is TRBJ2-5 and V is TRBV29-1; no clear D gene. This CDR3 has 11 amino acids. The germline V gene encodes CDR1 SQVTM and CDR2 ANQGSEA. V shed 5 bases and J shed 5 bases, with 9 bases lying between them. The CDR3 here is CSVLLGETQYF. The CDR3 nucleotides read TGCAGCGTTCTACTTGGGGAGACCCAGTACTTC.

This clonotype has a count of ten or more. The chain couples TRBV9 to TRBJ1-1; D is possibly TRBD1 (6 bases). This CDR3 has 15 residues. V was pared by 0 bases and J by 5 bases, with 14 bases between. In germline, CDR1 is SGDLS, CDR2 YYNGEE. The CDR3 nucleotides read TGTGCCAGCAGCGTAGCTGGGGGGCGGAGTACTGAAGCTTTCTTT. This gives the protein CASSVAGGRSTEAFF.

In this sample, this clonotype turned up many times. The rearrangement links TRBV12-3 or TRBV12-4 to TRBJ1-2; TRBD1 is a possible D gene (5 bases). V dropped 3 bases and J dropped 3 bases, with 14 bases sitting between them. The CDR3 loop spans 15 amino acids. The CDR3: CASSFQGGRHYGYTF. The CDR3 DNA is TGTGCCAGCAGTTTCCAGGGAGGGAGGCACTATGGCTACACCTTC.

CDR3 amino acids: CASSPFEGSYNSPLHF. CDR3 nucleotide sequence: TGTGCCAGCTCACCTTTCGAGGGCTCCTATAATTCACCCCTCCACTTT. This chain uses TRBV18 with TRBJ1-6; D is undetermined. This CDR3 has 16 residues. Germline V gene lookup returns CDR1 KGHSH and CDR2 LQKENI. V was clipped by 3 bases and J by 0 bases, with 9 bases between them.